These T cell receptor beta chains were read from a single sample in a study of blood T cell repertoires in COVID-19. Sequenced by immunoSEQ multiplex PCR; TCRdb stores in-frame clones only, minus some. The data contain a few hundred thousand clones, roughly four fifths of them singletons. The sequencing sample was made of PBMCs or T cells enriched from blood (not recorded which). Receptor source: a woman aged 50 to 60 who had recovered from COVID-19. Each CDR3 is given without its conserved first and last residue. Fields, in order: CDR3 protein, J gene, V gene.

ASSQLAYLNQPQH | TRBJ1-5 | TRBV7-8
ASSFPPGNTIY | TRBJ1-3 | TRBV7-9
AISSGTSYNEQF | TRBJ2-1 | TRBV10-3
ASSLALRDNEQF | TRBJ2-1 | TRBV5-1
ASSRGYSNSPLH | TRBJ1-6 | TRBV5-5
ASSTGRLGGANYGYT | TRBJ1-2 | TRBV19
ASSRRQDSYEQY | TRBJ2-7 | TRBV11-2
ASSPGQDTEAF | TRBJ1-1 | TRBV19
ASSVQANTEAF | TRBJ1-1 | TRBV11-3
ASSSGLSGSSFDRLQY | TRBJ2-7 | TRBV5-1
AWSVRQAQFSNQPQH | TRBJ1-5 | TRBV30
ASSPGQGAATEAF | TRBJ1-1 | TRBV5-4
ASSYQGSAF | TRBJ1-1 | TRBV4-2
ASSTRQTDGYT | TRBJ1-2 | TRBV9
ASSQDLRGSYGYT | TRBJ1-2 | TRBV4-2